A selection of T cell receptor beta chains follows, all from one sample in a study of blood T cell repertoires in COVID-19. Method: immunoSEQ multiplex PCR; TCRdb's copy keeps in-frame clones and lacks some. The sample carries some 300,000 clones, about nine tenths recorded once. The sample consisted of PBMCs or T cells enriched from blood (not recorded which). These receptors came from a woman aged 40 to 55 who had recovered from COVID-19. CDR3s include the opening cysteine and the closing phenylalanine or tryptophan. The D gene is left open where the match is weak. Only some rows state a clone size, as once, few, many or a class for expanded clones.

j_call d_call clone_size v_call cdr3_nt cdr3_aa
TRBJ2-2 . . TRBV12-5 TGTGCTAGTGGATCCCGACTTAACACCGGGGAGCTGTTTTTT CASGSRLNTGELFF
TRBJ2-7 TRBD2 many TRBV6-4 TGTGCCAGCAGTGACTCGAAATCCTGGGGACTAGCGGGGAAGTACTTC CASSDSKSWGLAGKYF
TRBJ1-2 . . TRBV5-1 TGCGCCAGCAGCTCCGGAGCCCTCTCTAACTATGGCTACACCTTC CASSSGALSNYGYTF
TRBJ2-7 . . TRBV6-5 TGTGCCAGCAGCAGTCAGTTAGAGGACGAGCAGTACTTC CASSSQLEDEQYF
TRBJ1-5 TRBD1 . TRBV24-1 TGTGCCACCCAAGGACAGGGCAATCAGCCCCAGCATTTT CATQGQGNQPQHF
TRBJ1-1 TRBD1 few TRBV4-1 TGCGCCAGCAGCCAAGATCGCTGGACAGGGGCCACTGAAGCTTTCTTT CASSQDRWTGATEAFF
TRBJ1-2 . . TRBV19 TGTGCCAGTAGTGTCGGACAGACTAACTATGGCTACACCTTC CASSVGQTNYGYTF
TRBJ1-2 . . TRBV7-2 TGTGCCAGCAGCTTATCAACTAGTCGGGGCTACACCTTC CASSLSTSRGYTF
TRBJ2-5 . . TRBV5-6 TGTGCCAGCAGCTTGTTCCGGGGGAAGACCCAGTACTTC CASSLFRGKTQYF
TRBJ2-7 . . TRBV5-1 TGCGCCAGCAGCTTGGAGGCGGGACAGCAGTACGAGCAGTACTTC CASSLEAGQQYEQYF
TRBJ2-7 TRBD2 . TRBV5-4 TGTGCCAGCAGCGGCGGACTAGCGGGAGCCTACGAGCAGTACTTC CASSGGLAGAYEQYF
TRBJ1-2 . . TRBV3-1/TRBV3-2 TGTGCCAGCAGCCAAGACACCAGGGCTAACTATGGCTACACCTTC CASSQDTRANYGYTF
TRBJ2-5 TRBD1 . TRBV14 TGTGCCAGCAGCCAAGGACAGGGTCGAGAGACCCAGTACTTC CASSQGQGRETQYF
TRBJ2-1 TRBD2 . TRBV4-1 TGCGCCAGCAGCCAGACCCATGGAGCGGGAGGCTCCTACAATGAGCAGTTCTTC CASSQTHGAGGSYNEQFF
TRBJ2-1 . . TRBV3-1/TRBV3-2 TGTGCCAGCAGCCAAGGGACAGCCCACTACAATGAGCAGTTCTTC CASSQGTAHYNEQFF
TRBJ1-1 . . TRBV3-1/TRBV3-2 TGTGCCAGCAGCCCCTCCCATGGGCCCACTGAAGCTTTCTTT CASSPSHGPTEAFF
TRBJ2-7 TRBD2 . TRBV9 TGTGCCAGCAGCGTGACAGCGGGGGGGAGCTCCTACGAGCAGTACTTC CASSVTAGGSSYEQYF
TRBJ1-1 TRBD1 . TRBV6-5 TGTGCCAGCAGAGCAGGGGGTAAAACTGAAGCTTTCTTT CASRAGGKTEAFF
TRBJ1-6 . . TRBV3-1/TRBV3-2 TGTGCCAGCAGCCAAGATCGGGGTTCACCCCTCCACTTT CASSQDRGSPLHF
TRBJ1-1 TRBD1 . TRBV5-1 TGCGCCAGCGGGACCGACAGGGGGCTTGGTGTTGAAGCTTTCTTT CASGTDRGLGVEAFF
TRBJ1-2 . . TRBV9 TGTGCCAGCAGCGTATCGGACTTTTTGTATGGCTACACCTTC CASSVSDFLYGYTF
TRBJ1-3 . . TRBV6-5 TGTGCCAGCAGTCAACAGGGTGTCCCTGGAAACACCATATATTTT CASSQQGVPGNTIYF
TRBJ2-5 TRBD2 . TRBV7-9 TGTGCCAGCAGCTTGGCTAGCGGGGGGGTTGACTTAGAGACCCAGTACTTC CASSLASGGVDLETQYF
TRBJ1-2 TRBD1 . TRBV4-1 TGCGCCAGCAGCCAAGATGGACAGGCGATATCTAACTATGGCTACACCTTC CASSQDGQAISNYGYTF
TRBJ2-1 TRBD1 . TRBV27 TGTGCCAGCATCGCTTCGACCGGGACAGGATACAATGAGCAGTTCTTC CASIASTGTGYNEQFF
TRBJ1-4 . . TRBV5-1 TGCGCCAGCAGCTTAGGGCAGGGAGGTGAAAAACTGTTTTTT CASSLGQGGEKLFF
TRBJ1-4 . few TRBV19 TGTGCCAGTAGCGTCCGGCAGGGTAACGAAAAACTGTTTTTT CASSVRQGNEKLFF
TRBJ1-3 . once TRBV4-1 TGCGCCAGCAGCCAAGGAGACAGTGCTGGAAACACCATATATTTT CASSQGDSAGNTIYF
TRBJ2-7 TRBD2 . TRBV18 TGTGCCAGCTCACCCCCGAGGGCTAGCGGGAGATACGAGCAGTACTTC CASSPPRASGRYEQYF
TRBJ1-1 TRBD1 . TRBV11-2 TGTGCCAGCAGCCGAGACAGGGAGGACACTGAAGCTTTCTTT CASSRDREDTEAFF
TRBJ2-1 TRBD2 . TRBV20-1 TGCAGTGCTCGTGCGAGCGGGACCCACAATGAGCAGTTCTTC CSARASGTHNEQFF